These 19 T cell receptor beta chains came from one sample sequenced in a study of patients and donors after allogeneic stem cell transplantation. Each CDR3 protein gets one entry after TCRdb re-called the RT-PCR reads with MiXCR. The sample has over 400,000 distinct CDR3 sequences, roughly 17% seen once. Sequencing was carried out using blood, either unsorted or a sorted T cell fraction (not recorded which). The receptors come from a human donor who was either an allogeneic HSCT recipient or a stem cell or donor lymphocyte infusion donor (not recorded which). It is not recorded whose cells these are; they may come from a transplant donor.

The chain links TRBV9 to TRBJ2-7; D ambiguous. CDR3 length equals 15 residues. Germline CDR1 and CDR2: SGDLS and YYNGEE. V lost 4 bases to trimming and J lost 4 bases, with 18 bases between them. CDR3 coding DNA: TGTGCCAGCAGCCCTATGGGTCGACACGAATACGAGCAGTACTTC. As protein: CASSPMGRHEYEQYF.

This clonotype showed up just a few times. The CDR3 reads CASSLSAGELFF. CDR3 coding DNA: TGTGCCAGCAGCTTGTCAGCCGGGGAGCTGTTTTTT. The chain couples TRBV5-6 to TRBJ2-2; no definite D call. CDR3 length: 12 amino acids. V lost 1 base and J 6 bases, leaving 4 bases between the germline ends. Germline values: CDR1 SGHDT, CDR2 YYEEEE.

This clonotype was seen a few times. The V gene is TRBV7-9, the J gene TRBJ2-1; TRBD1 might be the D (6 bases). The length of the CDR3 is 12 residues. Between the trimmed V and J ends, which lost 8 bases and 7 bases, there was a span of 12 bases. Germline V CDR1 and CDR2: SEHNR, FQNEAQ (reference sequence). The CDR3 nucleotides are TGTGCCAGCGACAATACAGGGAATGAGCAGTTCTTC. Translating it yields CASDNTGNEQFF.

This clonotype was picked up a small number of times. J is TRBJ2-1 and V is TRBV4-1; D perhaps matches TRBD2 (7 bases). V lost 4 bases and J lost 9, with 19 bases in between. Germline CDR1 is MGHRA and CDR2 is YSYEKL. This CDR3 has 15 amino acids. The CDR3 region has the DNA TGCGCCAGCAGCCCTTGGGGGGGGCCACCGGGTGAGCAGTTCTTC. This translates into CASSPWGGPPGEQFF.

This clonotype was counted a few times. This chain connects TRBV7-2 to TRBJ1-5; D remains ambiguous. This CDR3 contains 14 residues. CDR1 and CDR2 from the germline V gene are SGHTA and FQGNSA. V dropped 5 bases and J dropped 2 bases, with 10 bases sitting between them. The CDR3 sequence: CASSPRNRNQPQHF. CDR3 bases: TGTGCCAGCAGCCCTCGTAATCGCAATCAGCCCCAGCATTTT. Looking up the rest from reference TRBV7-2 and TRBJ1-5 gives the full variable domain: GAGVSQSPSNKVTEKGKDVELRCDPISGHTALYWYRQSLGQGLEFLIYFQGNSAPDKSGLPSDRFSAERTGGSVSTLTIQRTQQEDSAVYLCASSPRNRNQPQHFGDGTRLSIL.

The J gene is TRBJ2-5, the V gene TRBV24-1, with 8 bases identical to TRBD1. Per germline, CDR1 KGHDR and CDR2 SFDVKD. The CDR3 extends over 17 amino acids. Trimming removed 4 bases from V and 1 base from J; junction bases left unmatched: 10. The CDR3 is CATSDYEGTGLQETQYF. The CDR3 region has the DNA TGTGCCACCAGTGACTATGAAGGGACAGGACTCCAAGAGACCCAGTACTTC.

The chain combines TRBV9 with TRBJ2-1; 9 bases line up with TRBD2. Germline V gives CDR1 SGDLS, CDR2 YYNGEE. This CDR3 has 20 amino acids. The ends lost 0 bases at V and 0 bases at J; junction bases unmatched: 13. CDR3 coding DNA: TGTGCCAGCAGCGTAGGCAGACTAGCGGACAATTTCGGCTCCTACAATGAGCAGTTCTTC. Translating it yields CASSVGRLADNFGSYNEQFF.

On this clonotype: At one end the junction does not follow the germline gene, possibly because of a read error. This chain links TRBV19 with TRBJ2-5; 8 bases fit TRBD1. The germline gives CDR1 LNHDA, CDR2 SQIVND (reference sequence). The CDR3 contains 13 residues. CDR3 sequence (DNA): TGTGCCAGTAGTGTAGACAGGGGACAGACCCAGTACTTC. Its translation is CASSVDRGQTQYF.

J is TRBJ2-1 and V is TRBV11-3; no definite D call. The CDR3 spans 13 residues. Per germline, CDR1 SGHNT and CDR2 YENEEA. Trimming shortened V by 5 bases and J by 7 bases, and 12 bases separated the two germline ends. The CDR3 DNA reads as TGTGCCAGCAGCGAACCAAGGGATAATGAGCAGTTCTTC. Its protein product is CASSEPRDNEQFF.

This clonotype was seen a few times. CDR3 coding DNA: TGCGCCAGCAGCCCCGGGGGCCCGTCCGAAGGTACGCAGTATTTT. Translating it yields CASSPGGPSEGTQYF. V and J are TRBV5-1 and TRBJ2-3; the D gene could be TRBD1 or TRBD2 (6 bases each). Trimming stripped 4 bases from V and 8 bases from J, with 20 bases between. The CDR3 has 15 amino acids. Germline CDR1 is SGHRS and CDR2 is YFSETQ.

V is TRBV5-1 and J is TRBJ1-2, with 9 bases identical to TRBD1. V was clipped by 4 bases and J by 2 bases; unmatched bases: 12. The CDR3 extends over 17 amino acids. CDR1 is SGHRS and CDR2 is YFSETQ in the germline V gene. CDR3 region: CASSLDDVQGANYGYTF. DNA of the CDR3: TGCGCCAGCAGCCTCGATGACGTACAGGGGGCGAACTATGGCTACACCTTC.

The V call is TRBV5-6, the J call TRBJ1-1; D is perhaps TRBD1 (5 bases). Germline V gene sequence: CDR1 SGHDT, CDR2 YYEEEE. The CDR3 contains 16 residues. V was trimmed by 3 bases and J by 4 bases, leaving 19 bases between them. In DNA form, the CDR3 reads TGTGCCAGCAGCTCCTATCATAGGGCCGGGGGCACTGAAGCTTTCTTT. It yields the protein CASSSYHRAGGTEAFF.

The chain joins TRBV6-1 to TRBJ1-2; TRBD1 aligns across 8 bases. The CDR3 loop spans 16 amino acids. V lost 5 bases to trimming and J lost 4 bases; unmatched junction nucleotides: 12. Germline lookup yields CDR1 MNHNS and CDR2 SASEGT. CDR3 in DNA: TGTGCCAGCAGTATTGGGACAGGCCGCAAGATCTATGGCTACACCTTC. Translated, it gives CASSIGTGRKIYGYTF.

This rearrangement joins TRBV7-2 to TRBJ2-1; TRBD2 matches at 9 bases. The ends lost 5 bases at V and 6 bases at J; junction bases unmatched: 11. Germline V gene sequence: CDR1 SGHTA, CDR2 FQGNSA. This CDR3 comprises 16 residues. The CDR3 protein is CASSLSGGGAGNEQFF. In DNA, the CDR3 is TGTGCCAGCAGCCTATCGGGCGGGGGGGCCGGCAATGAGCAGTTCTTC.

This clonotype was detected ten times or more. The chain recombines TRBV4-3 with TRBJ2-7, with 13 bases aligning to TRBD2. With 1 base clipped from V and 4 bases from J, the junction kept 1 base outside the gene matches. Germline CDR1 LGHNA, CDR2 YSLEER. CDR3 length: 15 residues. This CDR3 is CASSQGTSGGYEQYF. CDR3 nucleotide sequence: TGCGCCAGCAGCCAAGGGACTAGCGGGGGATACGAGCAGTACTTC.

This chain connects TRBV5-1 to TRBJ2-3; D ambiguous. Germline V lookup: CDR1 SGHRS, CDR2 YFSETQ. The CDR3 extends over 16 amino acids. The ends were cut back, 0 bases at V and 0 bases at J, with 11 bases in the middle. The CDR3 spells CASSLAFKTSTDTQYF. CDR3 DNA sequence: TGCGCCAGCAGCTTGGCCTTCAAGACTAGCACAGATACGCAGTATTTT.

The chain joins TRBV4-3 to TRBJ2-2; D is ambiguous. Trimming shortened V by 0 bases and J by 6 bases, and 5 bases separated the two germline ends. CDR1 is LGHNA, CDR2 YSLEER, per germline. The CDR3 spans 13 residues. Here the CDR3 reads CASSQDNPGELFF. CDR3 nucleotides: TGCGCCAGCAGCCAAGATAACCCCGGGGAGCTGTTTTTT.

This clonotype was seen only a few times. V is TRBV6-1 and J is TRBJ1-6; 7 bases fit TRBD1. CDR1 is MNHNS, CDR2 SASEGT, per germline. This CDR3 contains 16 residues. V lost 5 bases to trimming and J lost 6 bases; unmatched junction nucleotides: 10. This chain's CDR3 is CASSRPGTVTNSPLHF. CDR3 DNA sequence: TGTGCCAGCAGTAGACCCGGGACAGTGACTAATTCACCCCTCCACTTT.

This clonotype occurred a few times. V gene TRBV18 combines with J gene TRBJ2-2; 7 nucleotides match TRBD2. This CDR3 has 16 amino acids. Per germline, CDR1 KGHSH and CDR2 LQKENI. V was clipped by 2 bases and J by 0 bases; unmatched bases: 3. The CDR3 is CASSPWLAANTGELFF. CDR3 sequence (DNA): TGTGCCAGCTCACCATGGCTAGCGGCGAACACCGGGGAGCTGTTTTTT.